These T cell receptor beta chains were read from a single sample in a study of spatial heterogeneity in lung cancer. TCRdb ran MiXCR on the 5' RACE reads and lists one entry per CDR3 protein. The sample lists about 21,000 distinct CDR3 sequences; approximately 2.8% were seen once. The sample in question was lung tumor tissue, obtained at surgery. Receptors were obtained from a male donor with early-stage non-small cell lung cancer. The CDR3 runs from the conserved cysteine through the conserved F or W. D genes are given only for firm matches. The listing skips clone size in some rows; elsewhere it reads once, few, many or a size class.

cdr3_length,d_call,j_call,clone_size,v_call,cdr3_aa,cdr3_nt
14,TRBD2,TRBJ2-7,many,TRBV13,CASSFSSGSHEQYF,TGTGCCAGCAGCTTCTCTAGCGGGAGCCACGAGCAGTACTTC
18,TRBD2,TRBJ2-4,many,TRBV12-3/TRBV12-4,CASSYLLAGPIDKNIQYF,TGTGCCAGCAGTTATCTCCTAGCGGGACCTATAGACAAAAACATTCAGTACTTC
13,NA,TRBJ2-1,many,TRBV11-1,CASSLMGGGKQFF,TGTGCCAGCAGCTTGATGGGGGGCGGAAAGCAGTTCTTC
19,TRBD2,TRBJ2-4,many,TRBV7-2,CASSVLLADRRLAKNIQYF,TGTGCCAGCAGCGTTCTTCTAGCGGACCGCCGACTAGCCAAAAACATTCAGTACTTC
12,NA,TRBJ2-5,many,TRBV12-3/TRBV12-4,CASSFFQETQYF,TGTGCCAGCAGTTTCTTTCAAGAGACCCAGTACTTC
17,TRBD2,TRBJ2-7,many,TRBV7-8,CASSPRSTSGPSYEQYF,TGTGCCAGCAGCCCAAGATCGACTAGCGGGCCCTCCTACGAGCAGTACTTC
17,TRBD2,TRBJ2-3,many,TRBV7-2,CASSKRGTSGSTDTQYF,TGTGCCAGCAGCAAAAGAGGGACTAGCGGCTCCACAGATACGCAGTATTTT
15,TRBD1,TRBJ2-1,many,TRBV5-1,CASSLDGTALNEQFF,TGCGCCAGCAGCTTGGACGGGACAGCCCTCAATGAGCAGTTCTTC
15,TRBD1,TRBJ2-7,many,TRBV19,CASRPQTGENHEQYF,TGTGCCAGTAGACCCCAGACAGGGGAGAACCACGAGCAGTACTTC
15,TRBD1,TRBJ1-1,many,TRBV10-3,CAISEPGQGITEAFF,TGTGCCATCAGTGAGCCGGGACAGGGTATCACTGAAGCTTTCTTT
14,TRBD2,TRBJ2-7,many,TRBV20-1,CSARAGGRSYEQYF,TGCAGTGCTAGAGCGGGAGGAAGGTCCTACGAGCAGTACTTC
16,TRBD2,TRBJ2-7,many,TRBV7-8,CASSFASGRNVYEQYF,TGTGCCAGCAGCTTTGCTAGCGGGAGAAACGTCTACGAGCAGTACTTC
15,NA,TRBJ1-4,many,TRBV19,CASSMGASSGEKLFF,TGTGCCAGTAGTATGGGTGCGTCCAGCGGTGAAAAACTGTTTTTT
16,NA,TRBJ1-5,many,TRBV12-3/TRBV12-4,CASSLGAWISNQPQHF,TGTGCCAGCAGTTTAGGGGCCTGGATTAGCAATCAGCCCCAGCATTTT
16,NA,TRBJ2-6,NA,TRBV30,CAWRPSGYSGANVLTF,TGTGCCTGGAGACCGTCTGGATACTCTGGGGCCAACGTCCTGACTTTC
13,NA,TRBJ2-1,many,TRBV7-9,CASSYTTSNEQFF,TGTGCCAGCAGCTACACGACGAGCAATGAGCAGTTCTTC
15,NA,TRBJ1-6,many,TRBV12-3/TRBV12-4,CASSLGSSYNSPLHF,TGTGCCAGCAGCCTCGGAAGCTCCTATAATTCACCCCTCCACTTT
14,NA,TRBJ1-1,NA,TRBV9,CASSVSTGRTEAFF,TGTGCCAGCAGCGTATCCACAGGGCGGACTGAAGCTTTCTTT
17,TRBD2,TRBJ2-5,many,TRBV7-2,CASSLALTSGRGETQYF,TGTGCCAGCAGCTTAGCCCTGACTAGCGGGAGAGGAGAGACCCAGTACTTC
15,TRBD1,TRBJ1-3,many,TRBV10-3,CAIRNDRGSGNTIYF,TGTGCCATCAGGAATGACAGGGGCTCTGGAAACACCATATATTTT
14,TRBD1,TRBJ2-3,many,TRBV29-1,CSVEGQAGTDTQYF,TGCAGCGTTGAGGGACAGGCTGGCACAGATACGCAGTATTTT
15,TRBD2,TRBJ2-1,many,TRBV10-3,CAISGLAGGFDEQFF,TGTGCCATCAGTGGACTAGCGGGAGGGTTTGATGAGCAGTTCTTC
14,TRBD1,TRBJ1-1,many,TRBV13,CASSFDRGGTEAFF,TGTGCCAGCAGCTTCGACAGGGGAGGTACTGAAGCTTTCTTT
14,NA,TRBJ1-2,many,TRBV28,CASSLTAVGYGYTF,TGTGCCAGCAGTTTAACGGCGGTAGGCTATGGCTACACCTTC
11,NA,TRBJ2-7,many,TRBV12-3/TRBV12-4,CASTLSYEQYF,TGTGCCAGCACCCTCTCCTACGAGCAGTACTTC